The present T cell receptor beta chain was sequenced within a study of cytomegalovirus exposure and HLA in healthy donors. Study as a whole: The study placed roughly four fifths of its roughly 410 genotyped donors in the Caucasian-associated ancestry cluster. Study-wide results and caveats: Per a later analysis, HLA-associated TCR beta chains showed more clonal expansion than other, equally common TCR beta chains. Several of the most significant clusters appeared linked to common viral pathogens, based on a later analysis.

The PCR employed 60 Vbeta primers together with 13 Jbeta primers. Authors' analysis steps: It was a later analysis that counted approximately 81 million unique TCR beta chains, of which 8.5 million to 12 million were shared. Here immunoSEQ multiplex PCR was the method, and the copy in TCRdb shows in-frame clones only, minus some. That table gives V, J and clone size, and the DNA gave D and trimming. This repertoire shows some 120,000 clones, 80% found once; its top ten account for 2% to 3%. Comments on this clone: The antigen remains undetermined.

Trimming took 5 bases from V and 0 from J; bases not matched to a gene: 7. The CDR3 covers 16 residues. Per the germline V gene, CDR1 is MDHEN and CDR2 is SYDVKM. The J gene is TRBJ2-3, the V gene TRBV28, with 8 bases fitting TRBD1. This sequence was found in a man aged 25 to 40 in good health and CMV-seronegative. The sequenced material came from PBMCs. CDR3 sequence (DNA): TGTGCCAGCAGTCTGCGACAGGGGATTAGCACAGATACGCAGTATTTT. Translating gives CASSLRQGISTDTQYF.